This T cell receptor beta chain was captured in a study of blood T cell repertoires in COVID-19. Authors' data handling: The assay estimated nucleated cells by amplifying reference gene primers. Here immunoSEQ multiplex PCR was the method, and the copy in TCRdb shows in-frame clones only, minus some. V, J and clone size were drawn from that table, and D and trimming were deduced from the DNA. Of hundreds of thousands of clones listed, roughly 82% are singletons. Unmatched junction bases numbered 4, after V lost 0 bases and J lost 8 bases. CDR1 and CDR2 from the germline V gene are GTSNPN and SVGIG (reference sequence). The CDR3 spans 13 residues. Seattle patients were enrolled while actively infected and followed longitudinally.

The V and J genes are TRBV30 and TRBJ1-2; 9 nucleotides agree with TRBD1. Input material: peripheral blood. This sequence originates from an elderly woman with COVID-19, enrolled during active disease. CDR3: CAWSVGTGRGYTF. CDR3 nucleotides: TGTGCCTGGAGTGTAGGGACAGGGAGAGGCTACACCTTC.